This T cell receptor beta chain stems from a study of neurological immune-mediated disorders. This clonotype was seen ten or more times. With 3 bases clipped from V and 9 bases from J, the junction kept 10 bases outside the gene matches. Per germline, CDR1 DFQATT and CDR2 SNEGSKA (reference sequence). This CDR3 is built from 14 residues. The cDNA was generated through 5'RACE incorporating 10-nucleotide random UMIs. MiXCR, run by TCRdb on the 5' RACE reads, gives a single entry per CDR3 protein. The table records around 17,000 distinct CDR3 sequences, 20% to 25% of them present only once. The receptor comes from a middle-aged man in good health. J is TRBJ2-1 and V is TRBV20-1; 8 bases are shared with TRBD2. Input material: PBMCs. The CDR3 nucleotides are TGCAGTGCTAGGTTTGGAGCGGGAGTCGGTGAGCAGTTCTTC. It translates to CSARFGAGVGEQFF.